This T cell receptor (beta chain) was recorded in a study of CD8 T cells in ankylosing spondylitis. Trimming pared 5 bases from V and 3 bases from J, leaving 13 bases between. The CDR3 has 14 residues. Germline-derived CDR1 and CDR2 are SEHNR and FQNEAQ (reference sequence). From the 5' RACE reads, TCRdb called clonotypes with MiXCR, one entry per CDR3 protein. The profile shows approximately 250,000 distinct CDR3 sequences, 8% to 10% of them singletons. General study findings and limits: Some of the motif variants had earlier been found in reactive arthritis patients' fluid and blood.

Turning to this clonotype: As yet, its antigen is unknown.

Sequencing was carried out using blood, either unsorted or a sorted T cell fraction (not recorded which). The sequence was collected from a female donor with ankylosing spondylitis or in good health (not recorded which). The genes are TRBV7-9 and TRBJ2-5; D may be TRBD1 or TRBD2 (6 bases each). CDR3 bases: TGTGCCAGCAGCCGTTCGGGGGCCGAAGAGACCCAGTACTTC. Translated: CASSRSGAEETQYF.